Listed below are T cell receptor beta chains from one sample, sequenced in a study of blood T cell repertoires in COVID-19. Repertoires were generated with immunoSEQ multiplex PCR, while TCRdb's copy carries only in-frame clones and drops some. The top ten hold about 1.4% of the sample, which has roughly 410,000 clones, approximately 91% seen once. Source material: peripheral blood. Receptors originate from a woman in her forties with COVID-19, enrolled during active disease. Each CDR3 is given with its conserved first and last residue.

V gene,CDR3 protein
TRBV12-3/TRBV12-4,CASSFSSAEAFF
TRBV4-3,CASSQDSLTREKLFF
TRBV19,CASTGQTNNSPLHF
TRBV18,CASSPASRDYTEAFF
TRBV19,CASTRGQRNYGYTF
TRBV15,CATSRDYEGTYGYTF
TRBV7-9,CASSLVMGQESPLHF
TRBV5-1,CASTPFLGPYEQYF
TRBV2,CASILWGTDYGYTF
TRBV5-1,CASSSQGGETQYF
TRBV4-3,CASSQQGPQGIPTYEQYF
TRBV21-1,CASSKEDREPQHF
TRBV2,CASSVGRVSLGNTIYF
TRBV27,CASSLGRVSEQYF
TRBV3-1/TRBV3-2,CASSQVGGNGELFF
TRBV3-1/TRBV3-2,CASSQDPGLSRSYGYTF
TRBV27,CASSFTGGPGDTQYF
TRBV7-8,CASSLRPGSSITGELFF
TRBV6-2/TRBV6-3,CASSYSIARKRLAGDYEQYF
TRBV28,CASRNSGGANEQFF
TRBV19,CASSQVTTEAFF
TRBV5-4,CASSSTNSGGDRYEQYF
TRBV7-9,CASSLRDRGNSPLHF
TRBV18,CASSPGLAGVRADTQYF
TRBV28,CASSLQWAGKSGNTIYF
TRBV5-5,CASSSDLSSYNEQFF
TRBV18,CASSPRTFGEKLFF
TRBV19,CASTPGQAYNEQFF
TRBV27,CASSALGGNYGYTF
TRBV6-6,CASSYLAGSNQPQHF
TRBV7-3,CASRTAGLADTQYF
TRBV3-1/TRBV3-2,CASSQLTSGRAKNEQFF
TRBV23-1,CASRVPGSEGERTTNSPLHF
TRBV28,CASSLYRAQPQHF
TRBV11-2,CASSLSLHNEQFF
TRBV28,CASSPGGAGELFF
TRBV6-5,CASSLQGVQETQYF
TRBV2,CASSELGQGVGIQYF
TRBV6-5,CASRQTGGTEAFF
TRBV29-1,CSAWVTGGRVTYGYTF
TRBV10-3,CAIRQGKGDGQYF
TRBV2,CASRTAGLLNTEAFF
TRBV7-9,CASSWPTGGASDTQYF
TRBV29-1,CSVRTSGSFSYNEQFF
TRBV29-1,CSVDRAANTEAFF
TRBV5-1,CASSLVQGSYGYTF
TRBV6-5,CASIPTGGRSPLHF
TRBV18,CASSPTLQGSNTEAFF
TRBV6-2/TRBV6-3,CASSFRTSGAPGEQYF
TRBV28,CASSPTIGDRGVHEQYF
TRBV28,CAEQGDSTEAFF